This T cell receptor beta chain was identified during a study of patients and donors after allogeneic stem cell transplantation. This clonotype was seen more than once but under ten times. With 3 bases clipped from V and 4 bases from J, the junction kept 5 bases outside the gene matches. Germline CDR1 MGHRA, CDR2 YSYEKL. The CDR3 is made up of 16 amino acids. MiXCR, applied by TCRdb to the RT-PCR reads, yields one record per CDR3 protein. This table has around 200,000 distinct CDR3 sequences, less than 50% appearing once. The rearrangement joins TRBV4-1 to TRBJ2-2; 10 nucleotides match TRBD1. This TCR was sampled from a human donor who was either an allogeneic HSCT recipient or a stem cell or donor lymphocyte infusion donor (not recorded which). It is not recorded whose cells these are; they may come from a transplant donor. Material for sequencing was blood, either unsorted or a sorted T cell fraction (not recorded which). Here the CDR3 DNA reads TGCGCCAGCAGCCAGTTGGGACAGGGGACCACCGGGGAGCTGTTTTTT. It translates to CASSQLGQGTTGELFF.